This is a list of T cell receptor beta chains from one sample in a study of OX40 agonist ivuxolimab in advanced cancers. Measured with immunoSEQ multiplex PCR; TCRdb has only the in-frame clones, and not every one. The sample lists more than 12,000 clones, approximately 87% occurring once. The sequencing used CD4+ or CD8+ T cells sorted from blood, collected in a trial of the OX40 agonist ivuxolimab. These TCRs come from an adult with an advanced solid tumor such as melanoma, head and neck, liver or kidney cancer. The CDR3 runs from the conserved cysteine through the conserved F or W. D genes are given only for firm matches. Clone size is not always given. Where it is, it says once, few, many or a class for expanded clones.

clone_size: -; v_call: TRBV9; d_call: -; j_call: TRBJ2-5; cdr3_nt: TGTGCCAACCCGCCCTCCCAAGAGACCCAGTACTTC; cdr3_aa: CANPPSQETQYF
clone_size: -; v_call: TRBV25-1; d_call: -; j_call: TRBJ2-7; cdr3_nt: TGTGCCAGCAGTGCGCTTTTTCCGTACTTC; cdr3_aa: CASSALFPYF
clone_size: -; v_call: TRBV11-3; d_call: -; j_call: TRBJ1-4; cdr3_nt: TGTGCCAGCAGCTTATCGCCTCCTCGACAGGCACCAGCTAATGAAAAACTGTTTTTT; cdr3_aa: CASSLSPPRQAPANEKLFF
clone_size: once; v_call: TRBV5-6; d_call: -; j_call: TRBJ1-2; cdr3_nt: TGTGCCAGCAGCCGAACAGTCAACTATGGCTACACCTTC; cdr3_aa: CASSRTVNYGYTF
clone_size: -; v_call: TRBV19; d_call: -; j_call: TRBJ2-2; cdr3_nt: TGTGCCAGTAGCACTGACGCGGTGAACACCGGGGAGCTGTTTTTT; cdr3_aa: CASSTDAVNTGELFF
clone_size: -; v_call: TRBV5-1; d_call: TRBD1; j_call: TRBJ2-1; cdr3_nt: TGCGCCAGCAGCTTATTGTCGGGACAGTCTGTAGGTTACAATGAGCAGTTCTTC; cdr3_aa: CASSLLSGQSVGYNEQFF
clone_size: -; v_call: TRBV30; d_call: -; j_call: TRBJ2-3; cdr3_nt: TGTGCCTGGAGTGGCCAGGGGATACGGACAGATACGCAGTATTTT; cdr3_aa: CAWSGQGIRTDTQYF
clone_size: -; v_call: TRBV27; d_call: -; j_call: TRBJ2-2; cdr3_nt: TGTGCCAGCAGTCTGCCAGGATCGATTAACACCGGGGAGCTGTTTTTT; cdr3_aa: CASSLPGSINTGELFF
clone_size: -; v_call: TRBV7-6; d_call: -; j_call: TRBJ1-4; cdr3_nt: TGTGCCAGCAGCTCCGACCGGAATGAAAAACTGTTTTTT; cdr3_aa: CASSSDRNEKLFF
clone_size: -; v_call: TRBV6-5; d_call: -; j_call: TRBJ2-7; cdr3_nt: TGTGCCAGCAGTTACGGGGGGGCGCGGGAGCAGTACTTC; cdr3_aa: CASSYGGAREQYF